This TCR beta chain was recovered during a study of OX40 agonist ivuxolimab in advanced cancers. Profiling relied on immunoSEQ multiplex PCR, and the TCRdb table lists in-frame clones only, not all of them. The data show around 60,000 clones, 70% to 90% seen once. Trimming stripped 5 bases from V and 5 bases from J, with 11 bases between. Germline loops: CDR1 SGHTA, CDR2 FQGTGA. The CDR3 runs 13 residues. Here the sequenced sample was CD4+ or CD8+ T cells sorted from blood, taken in a trial of the OX40 agonist ivuxolimab. The V gene is TRBV7-3, the J gene TRBJ2-3; D tentatively reads TRBD1 or TRBD2 (6 bases each). The receptor was isolated from an adult with an advanced solid tumor such as melanoma, head and neck, liver or kidney cancer. CDR3 sequence reads: CASSPGGGDTQYF. The CDR3 nucleotides read TGTGCCAGCAGCCCCGGAGGGGGAGATACGCAGTATTTT.